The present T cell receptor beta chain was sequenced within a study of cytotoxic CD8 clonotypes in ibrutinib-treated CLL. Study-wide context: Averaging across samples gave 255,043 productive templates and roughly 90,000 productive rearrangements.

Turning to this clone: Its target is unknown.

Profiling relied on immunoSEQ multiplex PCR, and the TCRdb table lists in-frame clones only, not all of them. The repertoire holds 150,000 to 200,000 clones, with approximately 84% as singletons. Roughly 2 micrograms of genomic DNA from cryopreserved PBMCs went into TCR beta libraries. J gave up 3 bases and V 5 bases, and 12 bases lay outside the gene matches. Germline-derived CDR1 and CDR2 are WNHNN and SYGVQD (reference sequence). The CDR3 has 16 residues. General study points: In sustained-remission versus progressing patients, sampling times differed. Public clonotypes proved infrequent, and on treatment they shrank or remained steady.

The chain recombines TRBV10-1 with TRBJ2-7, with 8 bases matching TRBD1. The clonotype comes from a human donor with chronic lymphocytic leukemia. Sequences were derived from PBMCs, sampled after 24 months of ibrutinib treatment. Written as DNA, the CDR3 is TGCGCCAGCAGTCACCCCCTCGGGGACAGGCTCTACGAGCAGTACTTC. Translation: CASSHPLGDRLYEQYF.